The 15 T cell receptor beta chains below all came from one sample that was sequenced in a study of sequential checkpoint blockade in melanoma. Sample treatment: randomized to nivolumab then ipilimumab (arm A) or the reverse (arm B). Only in-frame clones appear in the TCRdb table, and some are missing; sequencing was by immunoSEQ multiplex PCR. The table records more than 9,500 clones, 77% of them present only once. The specimen was CD8+ T cells sorted from blood (inferred from file names), collected from a patient given nivolumab and ipilimumab in sequence. The receptor source for this set is a human donor with melanoma.

The rearrangement joins TRBV27 to TRBJ2-2; D perhaps matches TRBD2 (6 bases). The CDR3 contains 12 residues. CDR1 is MNHEY, CDR2 SMNVEV, per germline (reference sequence). With 8 bases removed from V and 2 bases from J, the gap between germline ends came to 6 bases. Here the CDR3 reads CASGLNTGELFF. The CDR3, as DNA: TGTGCCAGCGGACTAAACACCGGGGAGCTGTTTTTT.

Details on this clone: At one end the junction does not follow the germline gene, possibly because of a read error. The chain links TRBV28 to TRBJ2-7, with D maybe TRBD1 (5 bases). The germline CDR1 and CDR2 sequences are MDHEN and SYDVKM. The CDR3 has 13 amino acids. This CDR3 is CASSRQGTYERYF. CDR3 nucleotides: TGTGCCAGCAGTCGCCAGGGCACATACGAGCGGTACTTC.

The chain links TRBV7-8 to TRBJ2-7, with a weak D call TRBD1 (5 bases). The V end was cut by 5 bases, the J end by 2 bases, with 10 bases between. This CDR3 has 13 residues. CDR1 and CDR2 (germline): SGHVS, FQNEAQ. CDR3 region: CASSLTETYEQYF. Here the CDR3 DNA reads TGTGCCAGCAGCCTGACAGAGACCTACGAGCAGTACTTC. The variable domain in full, with the rest retrieved from reference TRBV7-8 and TRBJ2-7, is GAGVSQSPRYKVAKRGQDVALRCDPISGHVSLFWYQQALGQGPEFLTYFQNEAQLDKSGLPSDRFFAERPEGSVSTLKIQRTQQEDSAVYLCASSLTETYEQYFGPGTRLTVT.

The V call is TRBV19, the J call TRBJ2-1, with 11 positions matching TRBD2. CDR1 is LNHDA, CDR2 SQIVND, per germline (reference sequence). J lost 4 bases, V lost 6 bases, and 5 bases had no gene match. This CDR3 is 15 amino acids long. Here the CDR3 reads CASSTTSGEYNEQFF. The CDR3 DNA reads as TGTGCCAGTAGCACGACTAGCGGGGAGTACAATGAGCAGTTCTTC.

The DNA for the CDR3 is TGTGCCAGCAGCTTGGTCGCGGGATCGCGTGAGCAGTACTTC. This codes for CASSLVAGSREQYF. The rearrangement links TRBV5-4 to TRBJ2-7; tentative D call: TRBD2 (6 bases). V lost 0 bases, J lost 7 bases, and 14 bases lay in between. The CDR3 extends over 14 amino acids. CDR1 and CDR2 (germline): SGHNT, YYREEE (reference sequence).

The chain uses TRBV7-9 and TRBJ2-5; D is undetermined. The germline V gene encodes CDR1 SEHNR and CDR2 FQNEAQ (reference sequence). The germline V and J ends were trimmed by 4 bases and 5 bases, with 5 bases remaining between them. There are 11 residues in the CDR3. This chain's CDR3 is CASSSRETQYF. The CDR3, as DNA: TGTGCCAGCAGCTCGCGGGAGACCCAGTACTTC.

The chain recombines TRBV27 with TRBJ2-7; D might be TRBD2 (6 bases). From germline, CDR1 is MNHEY and CDR2 SMNVEV (reference sequence). V gave up 2 bases and J gave up 1 base, with 6 bases separating them. There are 13 residues in the CDR3. CDR3 amino acids: CASSLGGSYEQYF. Here the CDR3 DNA reads TGTGCCAGCAGTTTAGGGGGGTCCTACGAGCAGTACTTC.

DNA for the CDR3: TGTGCCAGCTCGGAGACCGGGTCTTTCGTCCTGACTTTC. Protein sequence: CASSETGSFVLTF. The chain has TRBV27 and TRBJ2-6; no clear D. This CDR3 has 13 amino acids. Trimming left V 8 bases short and J 12 bases short, with 17 bases between. Germline V gene sequence: CDR1 MNHEY, CDR2 SMNVEV (reference sequence). The full variable domain, with the rest looked up from reference TRBV27 and TRBJ2-6, is EAQVTQNPRYLITVTGKKLTVTCSQNMNHEYMSWYRQDPGLGLRQIYYSMNVEVTDKGDVPEGYKVSRKEKRNFPLILESPSPNQTSLYFCASSETGSFVLTFGAGSRLTVL.

This clone was observed once. The CDR3 DNA is TGTGCCAGCAGAGGCCTAGCGGGAGAGAACACCGGGGAGCTGTTTTTT. This sequence encodes CASRGLAGENTGELFF. The rearrangement joins TRBV2 to TRBJ2-2; TRBD2 aligns across 10 bases. This CDR3 comprises 16 residues. The J segment lost 1 base and the V segment lost 6 bases, leaving 5 bases of the junction unmatched. Germline V gene lookup returns CDR1 SNHLY and CDR2 FYNNEI.

This clone turned up a few times. The genes are TRBV5-1 and TRBJ2-7; weak D call: TRBD2 (5 bases). From germline, CDR1 is SGHRS and CDR2 YFSETQ. The CDR3 loop spans 12 amino acids. Trimming left V 8 bases short and J 5 bases short, with 14 bases between. The CDR3 region is CAREERAHEQYF. The CDR3 DNA reads as TGCGCCAGGGAGGAGAGGGCCCACGAGCAGTACTTC.

The DNA for the CDR3 is TGTGCCAGCAGTTTGGGGCATCCTACCTACAATGAGCAGTTCTTC. It codes for CASSLGHPTYNEQFF. This rearrangement joins TRBV27 to TRBJ2-1, with D possibly being TRBD1 (5 bases). V lost 3 bases, J lost 2 bases, and 11 bases lay in between. The CDR3 is made up of 15 amino acids. Germline-derived CDR1 and CDR2 are MNHEY and SMNVEV (reference sequence).

This clone was found a few times. This chain links TRBV10-3 with TRBJ2-3; TRBD2 matches at 10 bases. Germline CDR1 ENHRY, CDR2 SYGVKD. There are 17 residues in the CDR3. Germline trimming cut 3 bases from V and 1 base from J; bases unmatched to any gene: 7. CDR3 amino acids: CAISDREREGGTDTQYF. The CDR3 DNA reads TGTGCCATCAGTGACCGCGAGCGGGAGGGGGGCACAGATACGCAGTATTTT.

The CDR3 sequence is CATSAGRDTDTQYF. CDR3 nucleotide sequence: TGTGCCACCAGCGCCGGCAGGGATACAGATACGCAGTATTTT. V is TRBV15 and J is TRBJ2-3; weak D call: TRBD1 (5 bases). The germline CDR1 and CDR2 sequences are LNHNV and YYDKDF (reference sequence). Trimming shortened V by 5 bases and J by 3 bases, and 12 bases separated the two germline ends. CDR3 length equals 14 residues.

This chain uses TRBV5-4 with TRBJ2-3, with a tentative D call TRBD2 (5 bases). V lost 0 bases and J lost 2, with 10 bases in between. This CDR3 has 15 amino acids. Germline values: CDR1 SGHNT, CDR2 YYREEE (reference sequence). CDR3 coding DNA: TGTGCCAGCAGCTTGGGAGGGCTACCCACAGATACGCAGTATTTT. It is translated as CASSLGGLPTDTQYF.

The chain is built from TRBV19 and TRBJ2-3; TRBD1 aligns across 8 bases. Losses at the gene ends were 6 bases for V and 4 bases for J; bases not matched to a gene: 0. The CDR3 runs 12 residues. Germline V gene data show CDR1 as LNHDA and CDR2 as SQIVND (reference sequence). For the CDR3, the DNA is TGTGCCAGTAGACAGGGGGCAGATACGCAGTATTTT. It specifies CASRQGADTQYF.